Presented here are 22 T cell receptor beta chains from one specimen sequenced in a study of control samples from healthy donors and cancer patients. Assay: immunoSEQ multiplex PCR; the TCRdb copy retains only in-frame clones and omits some. The sample has approximately 52,000 clones; 88% are singletons. Sequences were obtained from blood. All receptors come from a man aged 45-60 years in good health.

The genes are TRBV19 and TRBJ2-2; 10 bases map to TRBD1. The CDR3 contains 17 residues. Germline assignment: CDR1 LNHDA and CDR2 SQIVND (reference sequence). V was pared by 5 bases and J by 5 bases, with 11 bases of the junction left unmatched. The CDR3 reads CASSDRDRGFLTGELFF. CDR3 bases: TGTGCCAGTAGTGACCGGGACAGGGGTTTTTTGACCGGGGAGCTGTTTTTT.

The rearrangement joins TRBV28 to TRBJ1-5, with a tentative D call TRBD1 (6 bases). V was pared by 7 bases and J by 0 bases, with 19 bases between. Germline CDR1 is MDHEN and CDR2 is SYDVKM. The CDR3 has 17 amino acids. CDR3: CASNGGFGGLSNQPQHF. CDR3 DNA sequence: TGTGCCAGCAACGGCGGTTTCGGGGGCCTTAGCAATCAGCCCCAGCATTTT.

CDR3 DNA sequence: TGTGCCAGCAGTGACGTAGCGGGAATCTATGAGCAGTTCTTC. This translates into CASSDVAGIYEQFF. The chain is built from TRBV28 and TRBJ2-1, with 8 bases fitting TRBD2. The CDR3 length is 14 residues. Trimming cost V 5 bases and J 8 bases; bases outside gene matches: 8. The germline gives CDR1 MDHEN, CDR2 SYDVKM.

CDR3 region: CAWTLGLQNTEAFF. DNA of the CDR3: TGTGCCTGGACCTTGGGACTCCAGAACACTGAAGCTTTCTTT. This sequence joins TRBV30 and TRBJ1-1; tentative D call: TRBD1 (5 bases). Germline CDR1 is GTSNPN and CDR2 is SVGIG (reference sequence). This CDR3 spans 14 amino acids. The V end lost 4 bases, the J end lost 1 base, and 13 bases lay between the germline ends.

The table lists this clone with a few counts. The chain is built from TRBV10-2 and TRBJ2-7; D gene uncertain. Germline V gene sequence: CDR1 WSHSY, CDR2 SAAADI. Trimming left V 6 bases short and J 2 bases short, with 8 bases between. The CDR3 extends over 12 amino acids. This CDR3 reads CASRSAAYEQYF. The CDR3 coding sequence is TGCGCCAGCAGGTCTGCCGCCTACGAGCAGTACTTC.

The rearrangement uses TRBV7-6 and TRBJ2-1; no firm D call. Per germline, CDR1 SGHVS and CDR2 FNYEAQ. Deletions cut 5 bases from V and 7 bases from J, with 12 bases between. The CDR3 has 13 residues. The CDR3 region has the DNA TGTGCCAGCAGCCGGGTCGGTTTGAATGAGCAGTTCTTC. Translated, it gives CASSRVGLNEQFF.

The chain combines TRBV9 with TRBJ2-2; 9 positions match TRBD2. The CDR3 consists of 14 residues. Germline-derived CDR1 and CDR2 are SGDLS and YYNGEE. Unmatched junction bases numbered 0, after V lost 1 base and J lost 5 bases. The CDR3 loop reads CASSVLAGTGELFF. The CDR3 DNA sequence: TGTGCCAGCAGCGTACTAGCGGGGACCGGGGAGCTGTTTTTT.

CDR3 bases: TGTGCCAGCAGGCCTACTAGCTACAGCTCCTACAATGAGCAGTTCTTC. It yields the protein CASRPTSYSSYNEQFF. The chain has TRBV27 and TRBJ2-1; TRBD2 might be the D (6 bases). Germline assignment: CDR1 MNHEY and CDR2 SMNVEV (reference sequence). The V gene lost 6 bases and the J gene lost 0 bases, with 15 bases spanning the gap. The CDR3 runs to 16 residues.

This chain uses TRBV7-9 with TRBJ2-1; D uncertain. The V gene lost 5 bases and the J gene lost 7 bases, with 15 bases spanning the gap. This CDR3 has 14 amino acids. Germline assignment: CDR1 SEHNR and CDR2 FQNEAQ (reference sequence). CDR3 DNA: TGTGCCAGCAGCGGCTCGGTAGCCACAAATGAGCAGTTCTTC. Its protein is CASSGSVATNEQFF.

This clone occurred once. The chain employs TRBV9 and TRBJ2-2, with 8 positions matching TRBD2. CDR3 size: 15 residues. Germline V gene sequence: CDR1 SGDLS, CDR2 YYNGEE. V lost 10 bases to trimming and J lost 4 bases; unmatched junction nucleotides: 12. CDR3 residues: CASTPGGASTGELFF. Here the CDR3 DNA reads TGTGCCTCAACCCCCGGGGGGGCAAGCACCGGGGAGCTGTTTTTT. The full variable domain, with the rest looked up from reference TRBV9 and TRBJ2-2, is DSGVTQTPKHLITATGQRVTLRCSPRSGDLSVYWYQQSLDQGLQFLIQYYNGEERAKGNILERFSAQQFPDLHSELNLSSLELGDSALYFCASTPGGASTGELFFGEGSRLTVL.

The rearrangement links TRBV5-1 to TRBJ1-2; TRBD1 agrees at 7 bases. Germline V gene lookup returns CDR1 SGHRS and CDR2 YFSETQ. The length of the CDR3 is 14 residues. Trimming cost V 4 bases and J 7 bases; bases outside gene matches: 10. The CDR3 protein is CASSPRGQSFGYTF. For the CDR3, the DNA is TGCGCCAGCAGCCCCCGGGGACAGAGCTTTGGCTACACCTTC.

This clone was seen only once. The chain couples TRBV19 to TRBJ2-2; the match to TRBD2 covers 9 bases. V lost 5 bases, J lost 4 bases, and 5 bases stayed unmatched. The CDR3 is 15 amino acids. CDR1 and CDR2 (germline): LNHDA, SQIVND (reference sequence). Here the CDR3 reads CASSRAGGRTGELFF. CDR3 coding DNA: TGTGCCAGTAGTCGAGCGGGAGGACGCACCGGGGAGCTGTTTTTT. Drawing the rest from reference TRBV19 and TRBJ2-2, the complete variable domain is DGGITQSPKYLFRKEGQNVTLSCEQNLNHDAMYWYRQDPGQGLRLIYYSQIVNDFQKGDIAEGYSVSREKKESFPLTVTSAQKNPTAFYLCASSRAGGRTGELFFGEGSRLTVL.

The V gene is TRBV4-2, the J gene TRBJ1-4; 9 nucleotides agree with TRBD1. From germline, CDR1 is LGHNA and CDR2 YNFKEQ. The ends lost 1 base at V and 5 bases at J; junction bases unmatched: 2. The CDR3 has 15 amino acids. CDR3: CASSQGDRDNEKLFF. The DNA of the CDR3 is TGTGCCAGCAGCCAAGGGGACAGGGACAATGAAAAACTGTTTTTT.

This chain connects TRBV6-6 to TRBJ1-1; D ambiguous. The CDR3 sequence is 13 residues long. V lost 2 bases to trimming and J lost 1 base, with 5 bases between them. CDR1 and CDR2 from the germline V gene are MNHNY and SVGAGI (reference sequence). Here the CDR3 DNA reads TGTGCCAGCAGTTACGACGAGAACACTGAAGCTTTCTTT. Protein sequence: CASSYDENTEAFF.

This chain links TRBV2 with TRBJ1-4, with TRBD1 matching over 9 bases. Germline V gene sequence: CDR1 SNHLY, CDR2 FYNNEI. Trimming at V came to 5 bases and at J to 0 bases, leaving 7 bases not matched to a gene. The CDR3 sequence is 17 residues long. CDR3 region: CASSLYRGRATNEKLFF. CDR3 sequence (DNA): TGTGCCAGCAGTCTTTACAGGGGGCGGGCAACTAATGAAAAACTGTTTTTT.

This clone was seen a single time. The rearrangement joins TRBV2 to TRBJ2-7; maybe TRBD2 (5 bases). The CDR3 has 15 residues. Deletions cut 1 base from V and 3 bases from J, with 13 bases between. Germline V gene lookup returns CDR1 SNHLY and CDR2 FYNNEI. The DNA for the CDR3 is TGTGCCAGCAGTGAAGGTGGGAGAAGGATCTACGAGCAGTACTTC. It translates to CASSEGGRRIYEQYF.

The V gene is TRBV4-3, the J gene TRBJ2-7, with D unclear. Per the germline V gene, CDR1 is LGHNA and CDR2 is YSLEER. The CDR3 length is 15 residues. The V gene lost 1 base and the J gene lost 3 bases, with 13 bases spanning the gap. CDR3 amino acids: CASSQGGTMGYEQYF. As DNA, the CDR3 is TGCGCCAGCAGCCAAGGTGGAACAATGGGCTACGAGCAGTACTTC.

The genes are TRBV3-1 (or the pseudogene TRBV3-2) and TRBJ1-5; D gene unclear. The CDR3 contains 15 residues. Germline CDR1 is LGHDT and CDR2 is YNNKEL (reference sequence). V lost 2 bases and J 0 bases, leaving 8 bases between the germline ends. CDR3 in DNA: TGTGCCAGCAGCCAATACCGCGATAGCAATCAGCCCCAGCATTTT. It translates to CASSQYRDSNQPQHF.

The chain combines TRBV29-1 with TRBJ1-4; D may be TRBD1 (5 bases). V lost 4 bases to trimming and J lost 1 base, with 10 bases between them. The CDR3 spans 14 residues. Germline assignment: CDR1 SQVTM and CDR2 ANQGSEA. The CDR3 spells CSVGFGGTNEKLFF. For the CDR3, the DNA is TGCAGCGTTGGTTTCGGGGGAACTAATGAAAAACTGTTTTTT.

The rearrangement joins TRBV7-8 to TRBJ2-1, with TRBD2 matching 7 bases. The CDR3 runs to 13 residues. Trimming removed 4 bases from V and 15 bases from J; junction bases left unmatched: 12. From germline, CDR1 is SGHVS and CDR2 FQNEAQ. The CDR3, as DNA: TGTGCCAGCAGCTCCTTTCTGGCGGGAGACGGGTTCTTC. It encodes CASSSFLAGDGFF.

About this clone itself: Germline is not matched at one junction end, which may reflect a read error. The chain recombines TRBV5-5 with TRBJ1-1; the D is unclear. The CDR3 has 16 residues. CDR1 and CDR2 (germline): SGHKS, YYEKEE (reference sequence). CDR3 in amino acids: CASSRPAGTANIEAFF. The CDR3 DNA follows: TGTGCCAGCAGCCGCCCGGCGGGTACAGCCAACATTGAAGCTTTCTTT.

This chain joins TRBV9 and TRBJ2-1, with TRBD2 matching 9 bases. This CDR3 contains 15 residues. V shed 2 bases, J shed 5 bases, and the junction held 5 bases outside the gene matches. Germline V gene sequence: CDR1 SGDLS, CDR2 YYNGEE. CDR3 sequence: CASSVTSGPHNEQFF. The CDR3 DNA reads as TGTGCCAGCAGCGTTACTAGCGGGCCCCACAATGAGCAGTTCTTC.